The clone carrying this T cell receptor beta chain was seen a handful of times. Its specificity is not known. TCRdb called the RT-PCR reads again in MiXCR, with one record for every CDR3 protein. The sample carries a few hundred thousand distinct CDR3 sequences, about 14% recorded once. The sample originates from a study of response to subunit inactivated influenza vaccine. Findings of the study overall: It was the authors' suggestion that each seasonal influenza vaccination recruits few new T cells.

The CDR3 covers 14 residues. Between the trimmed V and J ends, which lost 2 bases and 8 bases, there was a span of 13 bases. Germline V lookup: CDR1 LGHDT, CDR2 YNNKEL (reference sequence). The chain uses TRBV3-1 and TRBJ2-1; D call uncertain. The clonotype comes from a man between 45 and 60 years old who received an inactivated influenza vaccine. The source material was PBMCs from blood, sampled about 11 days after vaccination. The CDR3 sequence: CASSQLDIGDEQFF. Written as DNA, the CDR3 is TGTGCCAGCAGCCAATTAGACATCGGCGATGAGCAGTTCTTC.